This record looks at one T cell receptor (beta chain) sequence and its context. Produced via immunoSEQ multiplex PCR; TCRdb's table is partial and in-frame only. The sample includes fewer than 300,000 clones, roughly 88% of them seen just once. The data belong to a study of blood T cell repertoires in COVID-19. Study summary: The United States, Italy and Spain were the sources of the acute and convalescent COVID-19 samples. T cells, B-cell-depleted T cells, or PBMCs provided the cDNA or gDNA that served as material.

The length of the CDR3 is 13 residues. V shed 8 bases and J shed 0 bases, with 11 bases lying between them. Germline V gene lookup returns CDR1 MNHEY and CDR2 SVGAGI. This chain connects TRBV6-5 to TRBJ2-7; a weak D match, TRBD1 (5 bases). Sequencing was done on a sample of peripheral blood. The source of this sequence is a woman in her thirties with acute or convalescent COVID-19. Written as DNA, the CDR3 is TGTGCCAGCGAGTCAGGGATCTCCTACGAGCAGTACTTC. It yields the protein CASESGISYEQYF.